The 17 T cell receptor beta chains reported below all come from one sample, sequenced in a study of tissue T cells after allogeneic stem cell transplantation. Profiled with immunoSEQ multiplex PCR; TCRdb holds only in-frame clones, not every one. The sample shows some 25,000 clones, about 73% of them seen only once. The sample in question was tissue from the ileum, obtained at autopsy. Every receptor here comes from a female donor over 55 with lung cancer.

This clone is medium-sized in the sample. The sample contains more than one DNA sequence encoding this CDR3. This CDR3 reads CASSPDRLNTEAFF. CDR3 DNA sequence: TGTGCCAGTAGTCCGGACAGGCTGAACACTGAAGCTTTCTTT. The genes are TRBV19 and TRBJ1-1, with 7 bases aligning to TRBD1. Trimming at V came to 5 bases and at J to 0 bases, leaving 3 bases not matched to a gene. The CDR3 totals 14 residues. From germline, CDR1 is LNHDA and CDR2 SQIVND (reference sequence).

This rearrangement joins TRBV2 to TRBJ1-3, with no clear D. Trimming removed 1 base from V and 2 bases from J, with 6 bases in between. CDR1 is SNHLY and CDR2 is FYNNEI in the germline V gene. The CDR3 has 14 amino acids. This CDR3 reads CASSEGGTGNTIYF. CDR3 sequence (DNA): TGTGCCAGCAGTGAAGGGGGAACTGGAAACACCATATATTTT. The complete variable domain, with remaining parts taken from reference TRBV2 and TRBJ1-3, reads EPEVTQTPSHQVTQMGQEVILRCVPISNHLYFYWYRQILGQKVEFLVSFYNNEISEKSEIFDDQFSVERPDGSNFTLKIRSTKLEDSAMYFCASSEGGTGNTIYFGEGSWLTVV.

The chain carries TRBV28 and TRBJ1-1, with D uncertain. V was pared by 6 bases and J by 4 bases, with 12 bases between. The CDR3 has 13 residues. The germline gives CDR1 MDHEN, CDR2 SYDVKM. CDR3 sequence reads: CASSNLHPTEAFF. The CDR3 DNA follows: TGTGCCAGCAGCAACCTTCACCCCACTGAAGCTTTCTTT.

This rearrangement joins TRBV14 to TRBJ2-5; D is unclear. In germline, CDR1 is SGHDN, CDR2 FVKESK. The CDR3 totals 14 residues. V dropped 0 bases and J dropped 7 bases, with 12 bases sitting between them. Here the CDR3 DNA reads TGTGCCAGCAGCCAAGAATACCCGGACGGGACCCAGTACTTC. This translates into CASSQEYPDGTQYF.

CDR3 coding DNA: TGTGCCAGCAGTGTTAACACTGAAGCTTTCTTT. This codes for CASSVNTEAFF. V gene TRBV2 combines with J gene TRBJ1-1; D gene uncertain. CDR3 length: 11 amino acids. V lost 4 bases to trimming and J lost 2 bases, with 2 bases between them. The germline V gene has CDR1 SNHLY and CDR2 FYNNEI. The full variable domain, its missing parts supplied by reference TRBV2 and TRBJ1-1, is EPEVTQTPSHQVTQMGQEVILRCVPISNHLYFYWYRQILGQKVEFLVSFYNNEISEKSEIFDDQFSVERPDGSNFTLKIRSTKLEDSAMYFCASSVNTEAFFGQGTRLTVV.

CDR3 nucleotides: TGTGCCAGCAGTTTGGACCGATGGAGCAATCAGCCCCAGCATTTT. It is translated as CASSLDRWSNQPQHF. The chain recombines TRBV6-5 with TRBJ1-5; D is unclear. Trimming removed 4 bases at V and 1 base at J, with 11 bases between. Germline values: CDR1 MNHEY, CDR2 SVGAGI. This CDR3 contains 15 residues.

The chain combines TRBV30 with TRBJ1-4; no clear D gene. V dropped 0 bases and J dropped 8 bases, with 10 bases sitting between them. The germline V gene encodes CDR1 GTSNPN and CDR2 SVGIG (reference sequence). The CDR3 is 13 amino acids. Here the CDR3 reads CAWSVREYEKLFF. In DNA form, the CDR3 reads TGTGCCTGGAGTGTACGGGAGTACGAAAAACTGTTTTTT.

This chain uses TRBV5-1 with TRBJ2-7, with TRBD1 matching 10 bases. The CDR3 sequence is 16 residues long. V gave up 0 bases and J gave up 2 bases; unmatched junction bases: 5. Germline values: CDR1 SGHRS, CDR2 YFSETQ. The CDR3 sequence: CASSLGGQGRTYEQYF. DNA of the CDR3: TGCGCCAGCAGCTTGGGGGGACAGGGGAGAACCTACGAGCAGTACTTC.

As concerns this clone: One junction end does not reproduce the germline sequence, and a read error may be involved. The chain is built from TRBV28 and TRBJ1-5; TRBD1 agrees at 9 bases. The germline V gene encodes CDR1 MDHEN and CDR2 SYDVKM. This CDR3 contains 15 residues. CDR3 in DNA: TGTGCCACCAGTAAGCTGACAGGGGGAAATCAGCCCCAGCATTTT. Encoded protein: CATSKLTGGNQPQHF.

The chain joins TRBV9 to TRBJ2-3; weak D call: TRBD2 (6 bases). The V and J ends lost 4 bases and 2 bases respectively, with 17 bases between them. The germline V gene encodes CDR1 SGDLS and CDR2 YYNGEE. This CDR3 contains 16 residues. CDR3 amino acids: CASSTRGLTPTDTQYF. CDR3 nucleotide sequence: TGTGCCAGCAGCACCCGGGGACTTACGCCCACAGATACGCAGTATTTT.

This clone was observed once. The rearrangement links TRBV6-1 to TRBJ1-1; TRBD1 might be the D (6 bases). Germline lookup yields CDR1 MNHNS and CDR2 SASEGT. V lost 3 bases and J lost 1, with 12 bases in between. The CDR3 spans 15 residues. CDR3 protein: CASSDRQEGNTEAFF. The CDR3 DNA follows: TGTGCCAGCAGTGATCGACAGGAGGGGAACACTGAAGCTTTCTTT.

This clone ranks as medium-sized. The chain uses TRBV18 and TRBJ1-1, with TRBD1 as a possible D gene (6 bases). The CDR3 runs 14 residues. V lost 6 bases and J 1 base, leaving 12 bases between the germline ends. In germline, CDR1 is KGHSH, CDR2 LQKENI. The CDR3 DNA reads TGTGCCAGCTCCGTGGACAGAAGGAACACTGAAGCTTTCTTT. Protein: CASSVDRRNTEAFF.

The rearrangement joins TRBV6-5 to TRBJ1-3; TRBD1 matches at 7 bases. The CDR3 has 14 amino acids. Trimming took 6 bases from V and 2 from J; bases not matched to a gene: 4. CDR1 MNHEY and CDR2 SVGAGI come from the germline V gene. This CDR3 is CASSRQGPGNTIYF. The CDR3 DNA reads TGTGCCAGCAGCCGACAGGGACCTGGAAACACCATATATTTT.

The V call is TRBV4-2, the J call TRBJ1-2; the match to TRBD1 covers 8 bases. J lost 8 bases, V lost 0 bases, and 11 bases had no gene match. Germline loops: CDR1 LGHNA, CDR2 YNFKEQ. This CDR3 has 16 amino acids. In DNA form, the CDR3 reads TGTGCCAGCAGCCAAGAGGAGACCCAGGGGGCGTGGGGCTACACCTTC. It specifies CASSQEETQGAWGYTF.

The chain couples TRBV7-8 to TRBJ1-2; the match to TRBD1 covers 8 bases. CDR1 is SGHVS and CDR2 is FQNEAQ in the germline V gene. CDR3 length: 15 amino acids. J was trimmed by 2 bases and V by 1 base; bases with no gene match: 3. In nucleotides, the CDR3 is TGTGCCAGCAGCTTAGATCGGACAGGGAACTATGGCTACACCTTC. Translation gives CASSLDRTGNYGYTF.

J is TRBJ1-1 and V is TRBV5-6; D unclear. The germline V gene encodes CDR1 SGHDT and CDR2 YYEEEE. Trimming took 0 bases from V and 1 from J, leaving 7 bases between them. This CDR3 is 14 amino acids long. CDR3 coding DNA: TGTGCCAGCAGCTTGGTTCTGGGGAACACTGAAGCTTTCTTT. Encoded protein: CASSLVLGNTEAFF.

This clone was seen a few times. The gene calls are TRBV29-1 and TRBJ1-1; D is undetermined. Germline assignment: CDR1 SQVTM and CDR2 ANQGSEA. The CDR3 runs to 10 residues. The V end lost 4 bases, the J end lost 5 bases, and 5 bases lay between the germline ends. CDR3 nucleotides: TGCAGCGTTGTCCGTACTGAAGCTTTCTTT. Its protein is CSVVRTEAFF.